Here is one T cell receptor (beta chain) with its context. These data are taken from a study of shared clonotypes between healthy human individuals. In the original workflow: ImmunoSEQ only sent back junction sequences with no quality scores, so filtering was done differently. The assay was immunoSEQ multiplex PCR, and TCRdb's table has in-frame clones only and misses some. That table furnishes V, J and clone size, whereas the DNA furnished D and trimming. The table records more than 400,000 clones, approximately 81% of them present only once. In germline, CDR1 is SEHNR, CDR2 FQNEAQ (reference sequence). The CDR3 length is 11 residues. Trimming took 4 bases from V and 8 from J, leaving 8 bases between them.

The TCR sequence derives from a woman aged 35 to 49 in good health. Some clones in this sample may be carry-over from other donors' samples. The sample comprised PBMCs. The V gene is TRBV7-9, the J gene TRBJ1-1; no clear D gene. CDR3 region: CASSSLWEAFF. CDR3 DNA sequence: TGTGCCAGCAGCTCCTTATGGGAAGCTTTCTTT.